The 13 T cell receptor beta chains presented below share a single source sample, sequenced in a study of resident and recirculating memory T cells in vitiligo. The repertoire was sequenced with immunoSEQ multiplex PCR; TCRdb's copy has only in-frame clones and lacks some. The data contain fewer than 85,000 clones, about 91% of them singletons. The sequenced sample consisted of blood. The receptors stem from a male donor with vitiligo.

The CDR3 DNA sequence: TGCGCCAGCAGCCAAGCCCATATTTCCGGGAGGGCCAGTGATGAGCAGTTCTTC. Translated: CASSQAHISGRASDEQFF. This chain joins TRBV4-1 and TRBJ2-1; 8 bases align to TRBD2. CDR3 length: 18 residues. Germline lookup yields CDR1 MGHRA and CDR2 YSYEKL. The J segment lost 8 bases and the V segment lost 1 base, leaving 16 bases of the junction unmatched.

The chain couples TRBV28 to TRBJ2-7; D gene unclear. The CDR3 is 14 amino acids. Germline CDR1 MDHEN, CDR2 SYDVKM. With 6 bases removed from V and 6 bases from J, the gap between germline ends came to 18 bases. CDR3 residues: CASSSSVPPLEQYF. CDR3 nucleotides: TGTGCCAGCAGCTCTAGTGTTCCCCCACTCGAGCAGTACTTC. Combining the CDR3 with reference TRBV28 and TRBJ2-7 gives the whole variable domain DVKVTQSSRYLVKRTGEKVFLECVQDMDHENMFWYRQDPGLGLRLIYFSYDVKMKEKGDIPEGYSVSREKKERFSLILESASTNQTSMYLCASSSSVPPLEQYFGPGTRLTVT.

The rearrangement links TRBV7-8 to TRBJ2-3; 9 bases map to TRBD2. The V and J ends lost 5 bases and 3 bases, in that order; junction bases with no gene match: 12. Germline V gene data show CDR1 as SGHVS and CDR2 as FQNEAQ. The CDR3 is 17 amino acids. The CDR3 DNA follows: TGTGCCAGCAGCCCGTGGGAGGCGGGAGGGGGAACAGATACGCAGTATTTT. The encoded protein is CASSPWEAGGGTDTQYF.

The chain uses TRBV10-1 and TRBJ1-4; 8 bases are a match to TRBD1. Germline V gene sequence: CDR1 WNHNN, CDR2 SYGVQD (reference sequence). J lost 4 bases, V lost 3 bases, and 1 base had no gene match. This CDR3 comprises 14 residues. CDR3 loop: CASSDGTGNEKLFF. The CDR3 region has the DNA TGCGCCAGCAGTGACGGGACAGGTAATGAAAAACTGTTTTTT.

The chain employs TRBV6-1 and TRBJ2-3; 7 nucleotides line up with TRBD1. J was trimmed by 4 bases and V by 6 bases; bases with no gene match: 7. There are 14 residues in the CDR3. Germline CDR1 is MNHNS and CDR2 is SASEGT. The CDR3 loop is CASRETGEPDTQYF. The CDR3 DNA follows: TGTGCCAGCAGGGAAACAGGGGAGCCAGATACGCAGTATTTT.

This sequence joins TRBV28 and TRBJ1-2; no clear D. From germline, CDR1 is MDHEN and CDR2 SYDVKM. V was cut by 3 bases and J by 6 bases, with 8 bases left in between. This CDR3 has 12 amino acids. In nucleotides, the CDR3 is TGTGCCAGCAGTTTCGGGGTTGATGGCTACACCTTC. As protein: CASSFGVDGYTF.

This chain joins TRBV7-9 and TRBJ2-1, with TRBD1 matching over 9 bases. This CDR3 has 16 amino acids. Trimming removed 11 bases from V and 6 bases from J; junction bases left unmatched: 17. Germline-derived CDR1 and CDR2 are SEHNR and FQNEAQ (reference sequence). The CDR3 DNA sequence: TGTGCCGGTGATGACCTGGGGACAGGGATAGGCAATGAGCAGTTCTTC. Protein: CAGDDLGTGIGNEQFF.

This sequence joins TRBV7-3 and TRBJ2-3, with D possibly TRBD1 on 5 matching bases. The V gene lost 0 bases and the J gene lost 8 bases, with 12 bases spanning the gap. This CDR3 spans 14 amino acids. Germline V lookup: CDR1 SGHTA, CDR2 FQGTGA. The CDR3 loop reads CASSLTARGGTQYF. The CDR3 nucleotides read TGTGCCAGCAGCTTAACGGCAAGGGGTGGTACGCAGTATTTT.

The chain is built from TRBV9 and TRBJ1-5, with D tentatively TRBD1 (6 bases). V lost 3 bases and J 1 base, leaving 14 bases between the germline ends. The CDR3 is made up of 16 amino acids. The V gene's germline CDR1 is SGDLS and CDR2 YYNGEE. In DNA form, the CDR3 reads TGTGCCAGCAGCGCGGGCCTCCAGGGGAGCAATCAGCCCCAGCATTTT. Translating it yields CASSAGLQGSNQPQHF.

The chain combines TRBV19 with TRBJ2-7; a possible D gene is TRBD2 (5 bases). This CDR3 is 14 amino acids long. CDR1 and CDR2 (germline): LNHDA, SQIVND (reference sequence). V lost 4 bases and J lost 1, with 11 bases in between. This CDR3 is CASSSGLPSYEQYF. The CDR3 nucleotides read TGTGCCAGTAGTAGCGGGCTACCTTCCTACGAGCAGTACTTC.

The chain couples TRBV19 to TRBJ2-5, with 11 nucleotides matching TRBD2. The germline V gene encodes CDR1 LNHDA and CDR2 SQIVND (reference sequence). The V and J ends lost 2 bases and 4 bases, in that order; junction bases with no gene match: 3. This CDR3 region has 15 residues. For the CDR3, the DNA is TGTGCCAGTAGTATAACTAGCGGGAGTGGAGAGACCCAGTACTTC. Its translation: CASSITSGSGETQYF.

The rearrangement links TRBV15 to TRBJ2-3, with 7 bases aligning to TRBD1. CDR3 length: 15 amino acids. Trimming took 6 bases from V and 5 from J; bases not matched to a gene: 11. Germline lookup yields CDR1 LNHNV and CDR2 YYDKDF (reference sequence). The DNA for the CDR3 is TGTGCCACCAGTCCCGAGGGGGCGCGGAAAGATACGCAGTATTTT. It encodes CATSPEGARKDTQYF.

The chain links TRBV2 to TRBJ2-4; TRBD2 matches at 9 bases. Germline V gives CDR1 SNHLY, CDR2 FYNNEI. CDR3 length: 14 residues. Germline trimming cut 3 bases from V and 7 bases from J; bases unmatched to any gene: 4. The CDR3 sequence is CASSDAGGANIQYF. For the CDR3, the DNA is TGTGCCAGCAGTGACGCGGGGGGGGCTAACATTCAGTACTTC.